What follows describes a single T cell receptor (beta chain). Positively selected for CCR7, the CD45RO-negative cells used as naive CD8 cells excluded terminally differentiated effector memory CD45RA+ cells. These data come from a study of shared clonotypes between healthy human individuals. The V gene end was trimmed by 4 bases and the J gene end by 1 base; junction bases not matched to a gene: 7. This CDR3 has 19 residues. Germline V gene data show CDR1 as SGHRS and CDR2 as YFSETQ. Here immunoSEQ multiplex PCR was the method, and the copy in TCRdb shows in-frame clones only, minus some. Of some 2.1 million clones listed, 90% to 95% were seen once; the top ten hold 1.5% to 2%.

This chain joins TRBV5-1 and TRBJ2-2; 16 bases are a match to TRBD2. Sequenced input: naive CD8+ T cells from PBMCs. This TCR was recovered from a man between 18 and 35 years old in good health. Some clones in this sample may be carry-over from other donors' samples. CDR3 in DNA: TGCGCCAGCAGCCCGGGACTAGCGGGAGGGCCAAGGAACACCGGGGAGCTGTTTTTT. It encodes CASSPGLAGGPRNTGELFF.